A single T cell receptor beta chain is shown here with its context. Its antigen is still unknown. One junction end does not reproduce the germline sequence, and a read error may be involved. TCRdb re-called the 5' RACE reads through MiXCR, storing one row per CDR3 protein. The repertoire has tens of thousands of distinct CDR3 sequences, about 15% of them found once; the top ten carry around 5.8%. The record originates from a study of early T cells in non-severe SARS-CoV-2 infection. The study, taken as a whole, reports: A preference for anti-spike CD8 responses marked VDJdb matching, which missed private and CD4 specificities.

The CDR3 spans 11 residues. J is TRBJ2-7 and V is TRBV12-3 or TRBV12-4; D is undetermined. The receptor comes from an adult who was a healthcare worker with PCR-confirmed SARS-CoV-2 infection or an uninfected control (not recorded which). What was sequenced was whole blood. CDR3 DNA sequence: TGTGCCAGCAGCTTAGAATCCGAGCAGTACTTC. It translates to CASSLESEQYF.